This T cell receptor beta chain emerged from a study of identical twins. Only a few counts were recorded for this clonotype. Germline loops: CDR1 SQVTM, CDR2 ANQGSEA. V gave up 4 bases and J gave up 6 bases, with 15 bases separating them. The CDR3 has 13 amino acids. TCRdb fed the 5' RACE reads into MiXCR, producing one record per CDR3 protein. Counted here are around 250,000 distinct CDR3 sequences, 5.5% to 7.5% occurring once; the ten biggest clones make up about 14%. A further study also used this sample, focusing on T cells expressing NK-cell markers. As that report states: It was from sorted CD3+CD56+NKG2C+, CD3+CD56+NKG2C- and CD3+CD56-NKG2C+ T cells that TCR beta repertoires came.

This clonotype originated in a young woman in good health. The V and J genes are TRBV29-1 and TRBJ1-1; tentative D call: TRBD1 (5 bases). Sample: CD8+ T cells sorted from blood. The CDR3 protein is CSVVRGSGPEAFF. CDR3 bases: TGCAGCGTTGTGCGGGGGAGCGGGCCTGAAGCTTTCTTT.